This T cell receptor beta chain was recorded in a study of T cell changes during pregnancy in multiple sclerosis. Method: immunoSEQ multiplex PCR; TCRdb's copy keeps in-frame clones and lacks some. The table records around 100,000 clones, 85% to 95% of them present only once. This CDR3 is 17 amino acids long. Trimming took 4 bases from V and 0 from J; bases not matched to a gene: 6. Germline V CDR1 and CDR2: SNHLY, FYNNEI. This sequence originates from a female donor with multiple sclerosis, enrolled in a pregnancy study. The source material was peripheral blood, sampled before pregnancy. The V gene is TRBV2, the J gene TRBJ2-6; 7 bases fit TRBD2. DNA for the CDR3: TGTGCCAGCAGTGGTTTCGGCGGGGGCTCTGGGGCCAACGTCCTGACTTTC. The encoded protein is CASSGFGGGSGANVLTF.